This note documents a single T cell receptor beta chain sequence. As yet, its antigen is unknown. This specimen comes from a study of Ad26.COV2.S vaccination and SARS-CoV-2 variants. Repertoires were generated with immunoSEQ multiplex PCR, while TCRdb's copy carries only in-frame clones and drops some. Here the sample spans under 300,000 clones, around nine tenths being singletons. The CDR3 loop spans 12 amino acids. The V gene's germline CDR1 is SGHTA and CDR2 FQGNSA. V lost 5 bases, J lost 6 bases, and 8 bases lay in between. Study-wide points: The study found higher spike-specific TCR breadth in vaccine than placebo recipients.

Stated treatment: roughly 18 received Ad26.COV2.S at low or high dose, single or two shots; several received placebo; per-sample allocation not given. All samples were drawn on day 63, counting from the first vaccine or placebo injection. The material sequenced was peripheral blood, taken in a trial of Ad26.COV2.S vaccine versus placebo. The V and J genes are TRBV7-2 and TRBJ2-1; no clear D gene. This receptor was obtained from a person aged 18-60 years who received the Ad26.COV2.S COVID-19 vaccine or a placebo. CDR3 protein: CASSLQSNEQFF. The CDR3 DNA follows: TGTGCCAGCAGCCTTCAGAGCAATGAGCAGTTCTTC. The full variable domain, with the rest looked up from reference TRBV7-2 and TRBJ2-1, is GAGVSQSPSNKVTEKGKDVELRCDPISGHTALYWYRQSLGQGLEFLIYFQGNSAPDKSGLPSDRFSAERTGGSVSTLTIQRTQQEDSAVYLCASSLQSNEQFFGPGTRLTVL.